This T cell receptor beta chain was retrieved from a study of CD8+ T cells in alopecia areata. The study's findings and limits: Alphabeta T cells residing in normal skin are also sequenced in scalp samples.

This clone showed up just a few times. The antigen is undetermined. Germline V gives CDR1 SGHAT, CDR2 FQDESV (reference sequence). The J segment lost 4 bases and the V segment lost 4 bases, leaving 7 bases of the junction unmatched. This CDR3 has 15 residues. Isolated RNA was reverse transcribed into cDNA used as the sequencing template. The protocol was immunoSEQ multiplex PCR, while the TCRdb copy is restricted to in-frame clones and leaves out a portion. Here the sample spans about 150,000 clones, 62% being singletons. This TCR was sampled from a human donor in good health. The specimen was CD8+ T cells sorted from blood. The chain couples TRBV11-1 to TRBJ2-7; 10 nucleotides match TRBD2. The CDR3 sequence is CASSSLAGGAYEQYF. The CDR3 DNA is TGTGCCAGCAGCTCCTTAGCGGGAGGTGCGTACGAGCAGTACTTC.